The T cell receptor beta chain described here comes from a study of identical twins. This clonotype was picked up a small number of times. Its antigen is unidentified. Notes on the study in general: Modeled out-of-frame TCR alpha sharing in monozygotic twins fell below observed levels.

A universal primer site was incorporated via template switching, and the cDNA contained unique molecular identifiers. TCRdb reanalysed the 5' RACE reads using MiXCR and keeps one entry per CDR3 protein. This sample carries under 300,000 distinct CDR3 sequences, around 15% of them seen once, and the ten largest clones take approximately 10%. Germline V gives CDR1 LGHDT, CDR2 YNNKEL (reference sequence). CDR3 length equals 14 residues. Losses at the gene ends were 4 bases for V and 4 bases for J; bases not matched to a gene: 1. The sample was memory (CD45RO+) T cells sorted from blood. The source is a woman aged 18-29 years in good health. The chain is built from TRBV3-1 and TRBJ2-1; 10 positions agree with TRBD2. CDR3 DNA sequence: TGTGCCAGCAGCCCACTAGCGGGATACAATGAGCAGTTCTTC. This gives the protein CASSPLAGYNEQFF.